The entry that follows covers one T cell receptor beta chain sequence. It has no known antigen specificity. No qualities accompany the bases; no much larger clone lies one base away. V lost 6 bases and J lost 7 bases; the stretch between them is 13 bases long. The CDR3 covers 14 residues, taking in both the cysteine and the phenylalanine. Here the CDR3 DNA is all that survives: 42 bases in frame from base 1. Per the germline V gene (reference sequence), MNHEY is the CDR1 and SMNVEV is the CDR2. The donors were healthy, HIV-negative adults who had no recently reported acute infections or vaccinations. Every donor was a Caucasian adult living in Nashville, Tennessee, USA. Magnetic negative selection was used to enrich CD4+ T cells, after which naive cells were positively selected on CD45RA and the negative fraction became the memory subset. Blood was obtained by leukapheresis, after which PBMCs were separated by Ficoll-Histopaque density gradient centrifugation and cryopreserved in liquid nitrogen vapor phase. Analytical flow cytometry was used to check the purity and quantity of each magnetically sorted T cell population. From each sorted fraction, genomic DNA was isolated and quantified by UV absorbance on a Nanodrop 2000c.

Using the deep immunoSEQ assay, multiplex PCR amplified TCR CDR3 regions from genomic DNA. Extracted genomic DNA from each cell subset was distributed evenly across all wells of several immunoSEQ 96-well plates, and each plate was treated as a replicate. For sorted subsets, 200 to 250 ng of genomic DNA, equivalent to roughly 33,000 T cell genomes, went into each replicate PCR. Purified libraries were quantified with a Qubit 3.0 fluorometer, sized on a Bioanalyzer 2100, and re-quantified with the KAPA Library Quantification kit. A separate single-read 150-cycle Illumina NextSeq 550 flow cell was used to sequence each immunoSEQ 96-well plate. The paper's data handling went like this. The immunoSEQ output contained only junctional sequences without quality scores, so filtering could not match that applied to full-length reads. Sequences were annotated with PyIR, a Python wrapper for IgBLAST v1.9, and V/J genes and CDR3 were assigned using IMGT germline references. Reads were filtered out if the reads had weak V/J assignments (E-value above 1e-6), no CDR3, stop codons, out-of-frame junctions, or ambiguous translated residues. V3J clonotypes were defined by identical inferred V gene, J gene, and CDR3 amino acid sequence. The percentage overlap between two repertoires was calculated by dividing the number of shared unique clonotypes by the size of the smaller repertoire. Three approaches were used to assess repertoire richness: RTK rarefaction, the Chao1 estimator, and Recon v2.1 estimates of unobserved clonotypes. OLGA was used to compute generation probabilities for all TCRbeta clonotypes that the gDNA method yielded from a few donors. Drawn from immuneACCESS, this table holds only the in-frame rearrangements with V and J called that TCRdb kept. Clones are partly lost; checked studies trace under half to an unresolved V gene and leave the rest unexplained. V, J and clone size derive from that table, while D and trimming were established from the DNA sequence. This sample gives roughly 2.5 million clones in total; more than 90% of them show up just once. More than 0.12% of the sample is held by the ten biggest clonotypes.

These data come from a study of shared clonotypes between healthy human individuals (dated by TCRdb to between 2020 and 2021). In terms of the full investigation: Three men and a couple of women, aged 18 to 49 years, made up the cohort. For each donor, CD4 naive and CD4 memory were each run on three plates, CD8 naive on two plates, and CD8 memory on one plate. The study deeply sequenced blood TCR repertoires of five healthy adults to estimate repertoire size and the extent of clonotype sharing between individuals. To increase sequencing depth and limit assay-specific biases, different laboratories used diverse techniques to prepare libraries and sequence TCR repertoires. Per donor, leukapheresis produced somewhere between about 0.9 and 9 billion PBMCs.

Overall study outcomes, separate from this receptor: Sampling was restricted to blood, and TCR repertoires in tissue are likely to differ from TCR repertoires in blood. Incomplete sequencing was indicated by rarefaction of sorted-subset datasets, despite the large sequencing depth. Pairwise subsampling led to the expectation that sequencing depth would affect the degree of clonotype sharing among donors. Because the study included only a small number of donors, the genetic and exposure-history diversity represented was limited. Naive subsets generally had larger estimated clonotype richness than memory subsets did. When a handful of donors were compared, the shared fraction of clonotypes was around 4.6% for naive CD4, 3.5% to 4% for naive CD8, 2.3% for memory CD4, and approximately 0.4% for memory CD8. Compared with non-shared clonotypes, the clonotypes found in all four sorted-subset donors had higher generation probabilities.

This receptor was taken from a man aged 18 to 29 in good health. Material for sequencing was naive CD4+ T cells sorted from blood. The cell subset or site label, read with the paper, signifies: CD45RA+ positively selected. The chain is encoded by TRBV27 joined to TRBJ1-6; tentative D gene TRBD1, with 6 bases matching. The sequenced DNA is TGTGCCAGCAGGCTCCAGGGGCGGAATTCACCCCTCCACTTT. Its protein product is CASRLQGRNSPLHF.